A selection of T cell receptor beta chains follows, all from one sample in a study of T cell responses to AZD1222 COVID-19 vaccine. Sequencing used immunoSEQ multiplex PCR; TCRdb keeps in-frame clones, though not all of them. The data show about 140,000 clones, with more than 85% seen just once and under 1.5% held by the top ten. The sample in question was peripheral blood, obtained 28 days after the second AZD1222 dose. These receptor sequences come from an adult who received the AZD1222 COVID-19 vaccine. Both conserved end residues are part of each CDR3. A D gene is named only where the DNA matches it firmly. Clone size is given for some rows only: seen once, a few or many times, or a class if the clone is expanded.

D	J	size	V	DNA	CDR3
-	TRBJ1-2	-	TRBV5-1	TGCGCCAGCAGCTTGGTGGGGAACTATGGCTACACCTTC	CASSLVGNYGYTF
-	TRBJ1-1	-	TRBV28	TGTGCCAGCAGTTTAGCTTTTGTGGGACCACAGAACACTGAAGCTTTCTTT	CASSLAFVGPQNTEAFF
-	TRBJ1-4	-	TRBV14	TGTGCCAGCAGCCCCAAGGAAACTATTAATGAAAAACTGTTTTTT	CASSPKETINEKLFF
-	TRBJ1-5	-	TRBV28	TGTGCCAGCAGCGGGATGGGACACCTTAGCAATCAGCCCCAGCATTTT	CASSGMGHLSNQPQHF
TRBD1	TRBJ1-1	few	TRBV7-8	TGTGCCAGCAGCTATCAGGGGGACCGAACTGAAGCTTTCTTT	CASSYQGDRTEAFF
-	TRBJ1-1	-	TRBV9	TGTGCCAGCAGCGCTCAGGACAGAAGTAACACTGAAGCTTTCTTT	CASSAQDRSNTEAFF
-	TRBJ2-1	-	TRBV19	TGTGCCAGTAGTATTCTGTTAGCGGCCAATGAGCAGTTCTTC	CASSILLAANEQFF
TRBD2	TRBJ2-7	-	TRBV28	TGTGCCAGCAGTTTACGGAGTACCGGGGGGATCGCCTACGAGCAGTACTTC	CASSLRSTGGIAYEQYF
TRBD2	TRBJ2-1	-	TRBV6-5	TGTGCCAGCAGCTCTAGCGGAGCGTACAATGAGCAGTTCTTC	CASSSSGAYNEQFF
-	TRBJ1-2	-	TRBV27	TGTGCCAGCAGTTCCCACAGGAACTATGGCTACACCTTC	CASSSHRNYGYTF
-	TRBJ2-1	-	TRBV6-5	TGTGCCAGCAGTTACTCAGATGAGCAGTTCTTC	CASSYSDEQFF
TRBD2	TRBJ2-3	-	TRBV6-1	TGTGCCAGCAGTGTAATTAGCGGGAGGCCCTCAGATACGCAGTATTTT	CASSVISGRPSDTQYF
TRBD2	TRBJ2-2	-	TRBV7-9	TGTGCCAGCAGCGGAAATCGGGTAGCGGGCTTCACCGGGGAGCTGTTTTTT	CASSGNRVAGFTGELFF
-	TRBJ2-7	-	TRBV19	TGTGCCAGTAGTAAGAGAGGGGAAACCTACGAGCAGTACTTC	CASSKRGETYEQYF
-	TRBJ1-1	-	TRBV19	TGTGCCAGTAGTCTGTCAGGCCCACCGGGCACTGAAGCTTTCTTT	CASSLSGPPGTEAFF
-	TRBJ2-1	-	TRBV7-2	TGTGCCAGCAGCTTAGTGGTCAGGGGCAATGAGCAGTTCTTC	CASSLVVRGNEQFF
-	TRBJ1-4	-	TRBV27	TGTGCCAGCACAGGCGCAACTAATGAAAAACTGTTTTTT	CASTGATNEKLFF
TRBD1	TRBJ1-6	-	TRBV14	TGTGCCAGCAGCCAGGGCGGGACAGCTCGCAATTCACCCCTCCACTTT	CASSQGGTARNSPLHF
-	TRBJ2-7	medium-sized	TRBV12-5	TGTGCTAGTGGTTTGGGGGGGGCCTACGAGCAGTACTTC	CASGLGGAYEQYF
TRBD1	TRBJ1-1	-	TRBV3-1/TRBV3-2	TGTGCCAGCAGCCAATTCGACAGGGTGGGCACTGAAGCTTTCTTT	CASSQFDRVGTEAFF
TRBD2	TRBJ2-1	once	TRBV5-1	TGCGCCAGCAGCGCGCTCTGGACTAGCGGGAGGGATTACAATGAGCAGTTCTTC	CASSALWTSGRDYNEQFF
-	TRBJ2-2	-	TRBV18	TGTGCCAGCTCACCAGTTTTAGCGAACGCGAACACCGGGGAGCTGTTTTTT	CASSPVLANANTGELFF
-	TRBJ1-1	-	TRBV7-9	TGTGCCAGCAGCAAGAGGGGGGCCGGGGACAACACTGAAGCTTTCTTT	CASSKRGAGDNTEAFF
TRBD2	TRBJ2-7	-	TRBV4-3	TGCGCCAGCAGCCAAGATGAGCGGGGCTACGAGCAGTACTTC	CASSQDERGYEQYF
-	TRBJ1-3	-	TRBV29-1	TGCAGCGTTCCAGACCAGACTGGAAACACCATATATTTT	CSVPDQTGNTIYF
TRBD1	TRBJ1-2	once	TRBV4-2	TGTGCCAGCAGCCAAGTCGGACAGGGCGTGGCTAACTATGGCTACACCTTC	CASSQVGQGVANYGYTF
-	TRBJ1-1	-	TRBV7-2	TGTGCCAGCAGCCCCCACCCCGCGGGCACTGAAGCTTTCTTT	CASSPHPAGTEAFF
TRBD1	TRBJ2-1	-	TRBV6-6	TGTGCCAGCAGGGGGGACAGAGATGAGCAGTTCTTC	CASRGDRDEQFF
TRBD1	TRBJ1-5	-	TRBV6-2/TRBV6-3	TGTGCCAGCAGTCCCCACAGGGGGAACAATCAGCCCCAGCATTTT	CASSPHRGNNQPQHF
-	TRBJ2-6	-	TRBV21-1	TGTGCCAGCAGCACATCCGGGGGCGGAGCTCGCTCTGGGGCCAACGTCCTGACTTTC	CASSTSGGGARSGANVLTF
-	TRBJ2-1	-	TRBV19	TGTGCCAGTAGTATATGGGACTCCTATTCCTACAATGAGCAGTTCTTC	CASSIWDSYSYNEQFF
-	TRBJ1-4	-	TRBV5-1	TGCGCCAGCAGCTTGGATCCTGGGACCTATGAAAAACTGTTTTTT	CASSLDPGTYEKLFF
-	TRBJ1-1	-	TRBV9	TGTGCCAGCAGCGTCAGTCCGAACACTGAAGCTTTCTTT	CASSVSPNTEAFF
-	TRBJ2-1	-	TRBV2	TGTGCCAGCAGGGACCGGTCGGTCGCCTACAATGAGCAGTTCTTC	CASRDRSVAYNEQFF
TRBD2	TRBJ2-7	-	TRBV3-1/TRBV3-2	TGTGCCAGCAGCCAAGGCGGGAGCGGTTACGAGCAGTACTTC	CASSQGGSGYEQYF
TRBD1	TRBJ1-3	-	TRBV7-2	TGTGCCAGCAGCTTAGCCGGGACAGGGGTTGGAAACACCATATATTTT	CASSLAGTGVGNTIYF
-	TRBJ1-5	-	TRBV19	TGTGCCAGTAGTATAACTTACAATCAGCCCCAGCATTTT	CASSITYNQPQHF
-	TRBJ1-2	-	TRBV29-1	TGCAGCGTTTCCGGCAGGGTCAACTATGGCTACACCTTC	CSVSGRVNYGYTF
-	TRBJ2-3	-	TRBV11-2	TGTGCCAGCAGCACCGGGACTCATAACCCGGATACGCAGTATTTT	CASSTGTHNPDTQYF
TRBD1	TRBJ1-6	-	TRBV2	TGTGCCAGCAGGGACAGGGAAAGCTCCTATAATTCACCCCTCCACTTT	CASRDRESSYNSPLHF